This T cell receptor beta chain derives from a study of T cells in Graves' hyperthyroidism and ophthalmopathy. Turning to the study itself: Prior to any treatment, at the point of initial diagnosis, peripheral blood was collected.

Fresh 10 ml peripheral blood yielded PBMCs. General study points: Patients with ophthalmopathy were separated from those with stable hyperthyroidism by a 13 V-J model. In blood, most of the thyroid clonotypes expanded above 0.001 were also present.

V lost 0 bases, J lost 0 bases, and 2 bases stayed unmatched. This CDR3 has 17 amino acids. CDR1 and CDR2 (germline): MDHEN, SYDVKM. This clonotype showed up many times. The antigen remains unidentified. Amplification yielded TCR beta CDR3 regions, with RNA transcripts as the source. The HTBI primer set served for first-round RT-PCR of the TCR CDR3. MiXCR, run by TCRdb on the multiplex PCR reads, gives a single entry per CDR3 protein. This repertoire shows some 740,000 distinct CDR3 sequences, around 13% found once; its top ten account for roughly a tenth. The chain is built from TRBV28 and TRBJ2-2; TRBD1 aligns across 9 bases. This clonotype was sampled from a woman younger than 30 with Graves' hyperthyroidism. The material sequenced was blood. The CDR3 is CASSLWGQGSNTGELFF. CDR3 DNA: TGTGCCAGCAGTTTATGGGGACAGGGATCGAACACCGGGGAGCTGTTTTTT.